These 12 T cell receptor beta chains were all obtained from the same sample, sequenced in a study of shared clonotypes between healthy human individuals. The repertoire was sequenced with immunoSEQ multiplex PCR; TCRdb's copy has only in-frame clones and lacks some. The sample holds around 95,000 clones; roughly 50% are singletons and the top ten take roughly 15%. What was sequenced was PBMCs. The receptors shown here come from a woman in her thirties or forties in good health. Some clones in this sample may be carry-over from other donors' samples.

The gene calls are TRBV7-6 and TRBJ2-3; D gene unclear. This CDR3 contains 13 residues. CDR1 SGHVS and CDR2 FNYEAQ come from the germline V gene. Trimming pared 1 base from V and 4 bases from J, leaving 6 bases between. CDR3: CASSLGNADTQYF. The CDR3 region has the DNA TGTGCCAGCAGCTTAGGCAATGCAGATACGCAGTATTTT.

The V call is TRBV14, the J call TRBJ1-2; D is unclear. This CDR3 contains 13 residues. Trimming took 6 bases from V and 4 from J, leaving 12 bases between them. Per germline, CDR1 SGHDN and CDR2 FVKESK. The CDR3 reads CASSAGRLYGYTF. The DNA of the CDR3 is TGTGCCAGCAGTGCGGGCCGTCTCTATGGCTACACCTTC. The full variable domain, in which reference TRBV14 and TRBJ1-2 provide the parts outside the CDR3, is EAGVTQFPSHSVIEKGQTVTLRCDPISGHDNLYWYRRVMGKEIKFLLHFVKESKQDESGMPNNRFLAERTGGTYSTLKVQPAELEDSGVYFCASSAGRLYGYTFGSGTRLTVV.

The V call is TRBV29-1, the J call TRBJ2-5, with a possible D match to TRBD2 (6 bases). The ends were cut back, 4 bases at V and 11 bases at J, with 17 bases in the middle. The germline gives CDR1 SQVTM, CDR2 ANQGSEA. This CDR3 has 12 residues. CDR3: CSVALGGREQYF. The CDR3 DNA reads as TGCAGCGTTGCATTGGGGGGACGGGAGCAGTACTTC. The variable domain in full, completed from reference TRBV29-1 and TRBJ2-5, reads SAVISQKPSRDICQRGTSLTIQCQVDSQVTMMFWYRQQPGQSLTLIATANQGSEATYESGFVIDKFPISRPNLTFSTLTVSNMSPEDSSIYLCSVALGGREQYFGPGTRLLVL.

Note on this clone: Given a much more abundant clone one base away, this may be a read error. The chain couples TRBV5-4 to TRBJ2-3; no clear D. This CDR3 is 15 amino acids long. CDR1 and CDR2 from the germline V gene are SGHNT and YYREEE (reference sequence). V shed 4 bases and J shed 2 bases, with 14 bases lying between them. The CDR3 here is CASSQDKRITDTQYF. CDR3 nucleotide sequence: TGTGCCAGCAGCCAAGATAAGCGAATCACAGATACGCAGTATTTT.

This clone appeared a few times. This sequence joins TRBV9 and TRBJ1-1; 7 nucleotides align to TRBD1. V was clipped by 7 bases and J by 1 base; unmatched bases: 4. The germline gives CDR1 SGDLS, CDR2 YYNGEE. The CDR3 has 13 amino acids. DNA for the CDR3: TGTGCCAGCGGCAGGGGGACGAACACTGAAGCTTTCTTT. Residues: CASGRGTNTEAFF.

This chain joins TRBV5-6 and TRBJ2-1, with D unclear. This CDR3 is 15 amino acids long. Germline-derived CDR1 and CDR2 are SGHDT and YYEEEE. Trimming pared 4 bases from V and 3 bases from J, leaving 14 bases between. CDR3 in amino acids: CASSGSGWNYNEQFF. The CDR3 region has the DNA TGTGCCAGCAGCGGGTCGGGCTGGAACTACAATGAGCAGTTCTTC.

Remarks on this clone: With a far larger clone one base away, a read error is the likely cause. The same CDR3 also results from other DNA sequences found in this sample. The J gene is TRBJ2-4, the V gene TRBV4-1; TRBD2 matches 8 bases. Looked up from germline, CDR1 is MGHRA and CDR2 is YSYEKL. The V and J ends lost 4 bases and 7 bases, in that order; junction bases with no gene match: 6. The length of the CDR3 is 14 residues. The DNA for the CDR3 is TGCGCCAGCAGCCCGGGACTAGACAGGAACATTCAGTACTTC. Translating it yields CASSPGLDRNIQYF.

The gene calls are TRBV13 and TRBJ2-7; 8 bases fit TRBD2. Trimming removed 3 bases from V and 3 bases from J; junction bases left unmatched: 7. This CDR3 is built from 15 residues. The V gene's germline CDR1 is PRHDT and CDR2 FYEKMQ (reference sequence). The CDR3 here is CASSFPAGVGYEQYF. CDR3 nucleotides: TGTGCCAGCAGCTTCCCAGCGGGAGTGGGCTACGAGCAGTACTTC. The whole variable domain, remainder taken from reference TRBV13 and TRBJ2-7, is AAGVIQSPRHLIKEKRETATLKCYPIPRHDTVYWYQQGPGQDPQFLISFYEKMQSDKGSIPDRFSAQQFSDYHSELNMSSLELGDSALYFCASSFPAGVGYEQYFGPGTRLTVT.

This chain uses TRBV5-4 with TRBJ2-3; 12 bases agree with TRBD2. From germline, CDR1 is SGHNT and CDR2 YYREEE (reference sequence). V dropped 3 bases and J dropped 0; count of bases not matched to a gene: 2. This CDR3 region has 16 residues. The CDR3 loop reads CASSSGTSGSTDTQYF. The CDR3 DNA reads TGTGCCAGCAGCTCCGGGACTAGCGGGAGCACAGATACGCAGTATTTT. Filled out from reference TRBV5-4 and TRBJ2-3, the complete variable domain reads ETGVTQSPTHLIKTRGQQVTLRCSSQSGHNTVSWYQQALGQGPQFIFQYYREEENGRGNFPPRFSGLQFPNYSSELNVNALELDDSALYLCASSSGTSGSTDTQYFGPGTRLTVL.

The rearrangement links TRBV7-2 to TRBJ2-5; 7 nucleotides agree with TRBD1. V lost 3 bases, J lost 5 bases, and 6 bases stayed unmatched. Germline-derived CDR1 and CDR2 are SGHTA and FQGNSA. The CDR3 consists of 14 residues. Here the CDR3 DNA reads TGTGCCAGCAGCTTCCAGGGGGAGAGGGAGACCCAGTACTTC. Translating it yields CASSFQGERETQYF.

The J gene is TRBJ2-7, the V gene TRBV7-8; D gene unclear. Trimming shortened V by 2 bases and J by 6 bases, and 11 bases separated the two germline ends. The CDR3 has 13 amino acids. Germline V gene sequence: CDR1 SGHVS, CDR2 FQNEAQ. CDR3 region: CASSLMNHGEQYF. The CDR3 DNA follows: TGTGCCAGCAGCTTAATGAACCATGGCGAGCAGTACTTC.

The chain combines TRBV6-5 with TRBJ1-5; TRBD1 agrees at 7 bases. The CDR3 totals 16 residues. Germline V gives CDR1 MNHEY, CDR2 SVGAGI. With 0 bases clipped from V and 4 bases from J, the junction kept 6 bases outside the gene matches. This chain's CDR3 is CASSYSNPQGNQPQHF. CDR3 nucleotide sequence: TGTGCCAGCAGTTACTCCAACCCACAGGGGAATCAGCCCCAGCATTTT.